The rows below give T cell receptor beta chains drawn from one sample of a study of cytomegalovirus exposure and HLA in healthy donors. Data came from immunoSEQ multiplex PCR; TCRdb stores just in-frame clones and leaves some out. There are some 200,000 clones in the sample; roughly 70% occur only once, and 2.6% lies in the top ten. Material for sequencing was PBMCs. All receptors come from a man in his forties or fifties in good health and CMV-seropositive. Each CDR3 is given with its conserved first and last residue. A D gene is named only where the DNA matches it firmly. The listing skips clone size in some rows; elsewhere it reads once, few, many or a size class.

D: NA; size: few; J: TRBJ2-6; V: TRBV9; CDR3: CASSLPSSGANVLTF; DNA: TGTGCCAGCAGCCTACCCTCCTCTGGGGCCAACGTCCTGACTTTC
D: TRBD1; size: NA; J: TRBJ1-1; V: TRBV5-1; CDR3: CASSSGQGNTEAFF; DNA: TGCGCCAGCAGCTCAGGACAGGGGAACACTGAAGCTTTCTTT
D: TRBD1; size: NA; J: TRBJ1-2; V: TRBV15; CDR3: CATSREESRGPRDYGYTF; DNA: TGTGCCACCAGCAGAGAGGAATCCAGGGGGCCCAGGGACTATGGCTACACCTTC
D: NA; size: NA; J: TRBJ2-3; V: TRBV6-6; CDR3: CASSWGGTDTQYF; DNA: TGTGCCAGCAGTTGGGGAGGCACAGATACGCAGTATTTT
D: NA; size: few; J: TRBJ2-2; V: TRBV6-6; CDR3: CASSPWNTGELFF; DNA: TGTGCCAGCAGCCCGTGGAACACCGGGGAGCTGTTTTTT
D: TRBD2; size: NA; J: TRBJ2-1; V: TRBV4-1; CDR3: CASSQEVAGGDNEQFF; DNA: TGCGCCAGCAGCCAAGAGGTAGCGGGGGGGGACAATGAGCAGTTCTTC
D: NA; size: NA; J: TRBJ1-1; V: TRBV13; CDR3: CASSLEDSRHAFF; DNA: TGTGCCAGCAGCTTGGAAGACAGCCGCCATGCTTTCTTT
D: NA; size: NA; J: TRBJ1-5; V: TRBV6-1; CDR3: CASSDRPANQPQHF; DNA: TGTGCCAGCAGTGACAGGCCCGCCAATCAGCCCCAGCATTTT
D: TRBD2; size: NA; J: TRBJ2-1; V: TRBV11-2; CDR3: CASSQTGGYNEQFF; DNA: TGTGCCAGCAGCCAGACGGGGGGCTACAATGAGCAGTTCTTC
D: TRBD1; size: few; J: TRBJ1-2; V: TRBV29-1; CDR3: CSVGQGQGNYGYTF; DNA: TGCAGCGTCGGCCAGGGACAGGGTAACTATGGCTACACCTTC
D: NA; size: NA; J: TRBJ2-2; V: TRBV21-1; CDR3: CASSKVRVLGTGELFF; DNA: TGTGCCAGCAGCAAAGTGCGGGTTTTAGGCACCGGGGAGCTGTTTTTT
D: TRBD2; size: NA; J: TRBJ2-5; V: TRBV9; CDR3: CASSVGGTQETQYF; DNA: TGTGCCAGCAGCGTCGGGGGGACCCAAGAGACCCAGTACTTC
D: NA; size: NA; J: TRBJ1-3; V: TRBV6-6; CDR3: CASSPQAPDSGNTIYF; DNA: TGTGCCAGCAGCCCCCAGGCCCCTGACTCTGGAAACACCATATATTTT
D: TRBD1; size: few; J: TRBJ2-7; V: TRBV7-8; CDR3: CASSFDRVSYEQYF; DNA: TGTGCCAGCAGCTTCGACAGGGTCTCCTACGAGCAGTACTTC
D: NA; size: NA; J: TRBJ2-7; V: TRBV12-1; CDR3: CASKDGQLTYEQYF; DNA: TGTGCCAGCAAGGACGGACAGTTAACCTACGAGCAGTACTTC
D: NA; size: once; J: TRBJ2-3; V: TRBV5-4; CDR3: CASSLASGGFQTDTQYF; DNA: TGTGCCAGCAGCTTGGCCTCAGGGGGGTTCCAAACGGATACGCAGTATTTT
D: NA; size: few; J: TRBJ2-7; V: TRBV5-1; CDR3: CASSPREGTAYEQYF; DNA: TGCGCCAGCAGCCCTCGTGAGGGCACAGCCTACGAGCAGTACTTC
D: NA; size: few; J: TRBJ1-1; V: TRBV19; CDR3: CASSTDKRAFF; DNA: TGTGCCAGTAGTACCGACAAGAGAGCTTTCTTT
D: NA; size: NA; J: TRBJ2-5; V: TRBV7-3; CDR3: CASSLGQAKTQYF; DNA: TGTGCCAGCAGCTTAGGTCAGGCCAAGACCCAGTACTTC
D: NA; size: NA; J: TRBJ2-3; V: TRBV5-1; CDR3: CASSLAAGGLTDTQYF; DNA: TGCGCCAGCAGCTTGGCGGCGGGTGGGCTCACAGATACGCAGTATTTT
D: TRBD1; size: NA; J: TRBJ2-7; V: TRBV2; CDR3: CATRDSFLEQYF; DNA: TGTGCCACCCGGGACAGTTTTCTCGAGCAGTACTTC
D: TRBD1; size: once; J: TRBJ2-3; V: TRBV5-1; CDR3: CASSLRDRGSDTQYF; DNA: TGCGCCAGCAGCCTTCGGGACAGGGGATCAGATACGCAGTATTTT
D: TRBD2; size: once; J: TRBJ2-7; V: TRBV7-9; CDR3: CASSLGGGFGEQYF; DNA: TGTGCCAGCAGCCTGGGGGGGGGTTTTGGCGAGCAGTACTTC
D: NA; size: NA; J: TRBJ2-7; V: TRBV5-1; CDR3: CASSLAQGWYEQYF; DNA: TGCGCCAGCAGCTTGGCCCAGGGATGGTACGAGCAGTACTTC
D: NA; size: NA; J: TRBJ2-7; V: TRBV10-1; CDR3: CASSTGLITYEQYF; DNA: TGCGCCAGCAGCACGGGACTGATCACCTACGAGCAGTACTTC
D: TRBD2; size: NA; J: TRBJ2-1; V: TRBV6-4; CDR3: CASSPTGGSGQFF; DNA: TGTGCCAGCAGTCCGACGGGGGGGTCGGGGCAGTTCTTC
D: NA; size: few; J: TRBJ1-2; V: TRBV10-1; CDR3: CASNENSLNLAGYTF; DNA: TGCGCCAGCAATGAGAACAGCCTAAACCTTGCCGGCTACACCTTC
D: NA; size: few; J: TRBJ2-7; V: TRBV28; CDR3: CASSSPSGLAYEQYF; DNA: TGTGCCAGCAGTTCTCCTTCAGGGCTAGCCTACGAGCAGTACTTC
D: NA; size: NA; J: TRBJ1-5; V: TRBV7-6; CDR3: CASSLDGGENQPQHF; DNA: TGTGCCAGCAGCTTAGACGGGGGGGAGAATCAGCCCCAGCATTTT
D: NA; size: few; J: TRBJ1-1; V: TRBV5-6; CDR3: CASSLEAGRSEAFF; DNA: TGTGCCAGCAGCTTGGAGGCCGGGAGGTCTGAAGCTTTCTTT
D: NA; size: once; J: TRBJ2-1; V: TRBV19; CDR3: CASSGSRDFNEQFF; DNA: TGTGCCAGTAGTGGTAGCCGGGACTTCAATGAGCAGTTCTTC
D: NA; size: NA; J: TRBJ1-2; V: TRBV19; CDR3: CASFTGTPQGGYTF; DNA: TGTGCCAGTTTTACCGGGACACCCCAGGGAGGCTACACCTTC
D: NA; size: few; J: TRBJ1-2; V: TRBV28; CDR3: CASSSFYGYTF; DNA: TGTGCCAGCAGTTCTTTCTATGGCTACACCTTC
D: TRBD2; size: NA; J: TRBJ2-3; V: TRBV7-9; CDR3: CSSSSTSGDLTSTDTQYF; DNA: TGTTCCAGCAGCTCGACTAGCGGGGACCTTACTAGCACAGATACGCAGTATTTT
D: TRBD1; size: NA; J: TRBJ1-2; V: TRBV11-3; CDR3: CASSNDRGDGYTF; DNA: TGTGCCAGCAGCAACGACAGGGGGGATGGCTACACCTTC
D: NA; size: NA; J: TRBJ2-5; V: TRBV6-5; CDR3: CASEREHKETQYF; DNA: TGTGCCAGCGAGCGCGAGCACAAAGAGACCCAGTACTTC
D: TRBD2; size: NA; J: TRBJ2-2; V: TRBV4-3; CDR3: CASSPGLARTGELFF; DNA: TGCGCCAGCAGCCCGGGACTAGCGCGAACCGGGGAGCTGTTTTTT
D: TRBD1; size: NA; J: TRBJ2-1; V: TRBV7-2; CDR3: CASSRAGTGGNNEQFF; DNA: TGTGCCAGCAGCCGGGCCGGGACAGGGGGTAACAATGAGCAGTTCTTC
D: TRBD1; size: NA; J: TRBJ1-1; V: TRBV6-5; CDR3: CASKAGGSNTEAFF; DNA: TGTGCCAGCAAGGCAGGGGGCTCGAACACTGAAGCTTTCTTT